Listed below are T cell receptor beta chains from one sample, sequenced in a study of T cell repertoires in cytomegalovirus infection. One entry per CDR3 protein, called by TCRdb with MiXCR from the reads. The table records more than 95,000 distinct CDR3 sequences, 25% to 35% of them present only once. The antigens these receptors bind are not known. Sequenced here: CD8+ T cells from cultured PBMCs, sampled from culture after CMV antigen stimulation. The receptors originated from a human donor in good health (CMV status not recorded). Some clones in this sample may be carry-over from other donors' samples. CDR3s include the opening cysteine and the closing phenylalanine or tryptophan. The order of the fields is J gene, clone size, V gene, D gene, CDR3 DNA, CDR3 protein. The D gene is left open where the match is weak. Clone size appears in some rows only: once, few, many, or a class for an expanded clone.

TRBJ2-1,NA,TRBV4-1,NA,TGCGCCAGCAGCCAAGATGGAACGAACAATGAGCAGTTCTTC,CASSQDGTNNEQFF
TRBJ1-2,NA,TRBV7-2,NA,TGTGCCAGCAGCTTAGCCCCTCCGGGGGACGGTGGCTACACCTTC,CASSLAPPGDGGYTF
TRBJ2-1,NA,TRBV9,NA,TGTGCCAGCAGCGTAGGGGGCGGGGGCGGCCCCAATGAGCAGTTCTTC,CASSVGGGGGPNEQFF
TRBJ1-5,NA,TRBV7-6,NA,TGTGCCAGCAATCCTGAGGACTCCCGGGGGAATCAGCCCCAGCATTTT,CASNPEDSRGNQPQHF
TRBJ1-1,few,TRBV7-9,NA,TGTGCCAGCATGTGGCCAGGGGTAAAGGACACTGAAGCTTTCTTT,CASMWPGVKDTEAFF
TRBJ1-6,many,TRBV28,NA,TGTGCCAGCAGTGCCAGAAGCGACAGCTATAATTCACCCCTCCACTTT,CASSARSDSYNSPLHF
TRBJ2-3,few,TRBV20-1,NA,TGCAGTGCTATCGGGGCTACTAGCACAGATACGCAGTATTTT,CSAIGATSTDTQYF
TRBJ2-1,NA,TRBV6-1,TRBD1,TGTGCCAGCAATCTCCAGGGGGCCCTAAGACATGAGCAGTTCTTC,CASNLQGALRHEQFF
TRBJ2-5,NA,TRBV6-5,NA,TGTGCCAGCAGTTACTCGGACGGGCAAGAGACCCAGTACTTC,CASSYSDGQETQYF
TRBJ2-1,NA,TRBV18,NA,TGTGCCAGCTCACCCGAGGAAGCGGGCTACAATGAGCAGTTCTTC,CASSPEEAGYNEQFF
TRBJ2-1,NA,TRBV7-2,NA,TGTGCCAGCAGCTTATCGGGGCCTAGCTCCTACAATGAGCAGTTCTTC,CASSLSGPSSYNEQFF
TRBJ1-5,NA,TRBV6-5,NA,TGTGCCAGCAGTTACCGGGGGGCTAGCAATCAGCCCCAGCATTTT,CASSYRGASNQPQHF
TRBJ2-1,NA,TRBV19,NA,TGTGCCAGTAGTATCGGCGGAGCCCCCTACAATGAGCAGTTCTTC,CASSIGGAPYNEQFF
TRBJ1-2,NA,TRBV7-9,NA,TGTGCCAGCAGCTTCGGGGATGGCTACACCTTC,CASSFGDGYTF
TRBJ2-3,NA,TRBV12-3/TRBV12-4,TRBD1,TGTGCCAGCAGTCTTATACAGGGGCTTGGCACAGATACGCAGTATTTT,CASSLIQGLGTDTQYF
TRBJ2-2,NA,TRBV7-8,TRBD2,TGTGCCAGCAGCTTAGTTAGCGGGGGAATTAACGGGGAGCTGTTTTTT,CASSLVSGGINGELFF
TRBJ1-5,NA,TRBV7-2,TRBD1,TGTGCCAGCAGCTTAGCAGGACAGGGTATCAATCAGCCCCAGCATTTT,CASSLAGQGINQPQHF
TRBJ1-2,NA,TRBV27,NA,TGTGCCAGCAGTTTCGGGTCAGGGTATGGCTACACCTTC,CASSFGSGYGYTF
TRBJ2-3,many,TRBV6-6,NA,TGTGCCAGCAGTTATGACGACACGCAGTATTTT,CASSYDDTQYF
TRBJ2-1,few,TRBV12-3/TRBV12-4,NA,TGTGCCAGCAGTTTAATGGAGGGGGATGAGCAGTTCTTC,CASSLMEGDEQFF
TRBJ2-5,NA,TRBV15,NA,TGTGCCACCAGCAGAGATTTCTTGCGGGCGACCCAAGAGACCCAGTACTTC,CATSRDFLRATQETQYF
TRBJ1-2,many,TRBV2,TRBD1,TGTGCCAGCAGTGAAGTGACAGGGGGCTACTATGGCTACACCTTC,CASSEVTGGYYGYTF
TRBJ2-5,NA,TRBV6-6,NA,TGTGCCAGCAGTTATATAACCCCCGGGAACCAAGAGACCCAGTACTTC,CASSYITPGNQETQYF
TRBJ2-1,NA,TRBV20-1,TRBD1,TGCAGTGCTACCGGGACAGGGGGGAACTACAATGAGCAGTTCTTC,CSATGTGGNYNEQFF
TRBJ2-4,NA,TRBV27,TRBD1,TGTGCCAGCACTTGGGACAGAAAAAACATTCAGTACTTC,CASTWDRKNIQYF
TRBJ2-1,NA,TRBV27,TRBD2,TGTGCCAGCAGCAATCTAGCGGGGGGTGTCGGTGAGCAGTTCTTC,CASSNLAGGVGEQFF
TRBJ2-5,NA,TRBV7-4,NA,TGTACCAGGGCAGAAGGGGCCCAAGAGACCCAGTACTTC,CTRAEGAQETQYF
TRBJ2-1,many,TRBV27,TRBD2,TGTGCCAGCAGTTTGCAGCGGGGGGCGGGTGAGTTCTTC,CASSLQRGAGEFF
TRBJ2-3,NA,TRBV20-1,NA,TGCAGTGCCACCCGCCCTGGTGATACGCAGTATTTT,CSATRPGDTQYF
TRBJ1-6,NA,TRBV12-5,NA,TGTGCTAGTGGCCCGGGTTATACAATTTCCGATTCACCCCTCCACTTT,CASGPGYTISDSPLHF
TRBJ2-1,few,TRBV4-2,NA,TGTGCCAGCAGCCTAAAGGGTCAGCAGTTCTTC,CASSLKGQQFF
TRBJ2-7,NA,TRBV7-9,NA,TGTGCCAGCAGCCCTGGGGGGAGCGAGCAGTACTTC,CASSPGGSEQYF
TRBJ2-1,NA,TRBV20-1,TRBD1,TGCAGTGCTCCGGGACAGGGTTATGATGAGCAGTTCTTC,CSAPGQGYDEQFF
TRBJ2-5,NA,TRBV12-3/TRBV12-4,TRBD2,TGTGCCAGCAGTCCCCTAAGCGGGGGTGAGGAGACCCAGTACTTC,CASSPLSGGEETQYF
TRBJ2-1,NA,TRBV28,NA,TGTGGATCGCGGGGGCAGCAATACAATGAGCAGTTCTTC,CGSRGQQYNEQFF
TRBJ1-6,NA,TRBV6-1,NA,TGTGCCAGCAGTGAACCCAGAGATGCACGCGATTCACCCCTCCACTTT,CASSEPRDARDSPLHF
TRBJ2-7,few,TRBV7-9,NA,TGTGCCAGCAGTTGGGACACGAATGGCGAGCAGTACTTC,CASSWDTNGEQYF
TRBJ2-1,NA,TRBV6-5,NA,TGTGCCAGCAGTTACGCACTGACAGGCTTAGTCGGCAATGAGCAGTTCTTC,CASSYALTGLVGNEQFF
TRBJ2-7,few,TRBV19,TRBD1,TGTGCCAGTAGTGACAGGGGGCGCGTAAATGGTTACGAGCAGTACTTC,CASSDRGRVNGYEQYF
TRBJ1-3,NA,TRBV7-9,NA,TGTGCCAGCAGCTTAGTGGATTCTGGAAACACCATATATTTT,CASSLVDSGNTIYF
TRBJ1-4,few,TRBV4-1,TRBD1,TGCGCCAGCAGCCAAGGAGGGACAGCTAATGAAAAACTGTTTTTT,CASSQGGTANEKLFF
TRBJ1-2,NA,TRBV12-3/TRBV12-4,NA,TGTGCCAGCAGTGATACAGGCCTTCGGCGAGATGGCTACACCTTC,CASSDTGLRRDGYTF
TRBJ2-5,NA,TRBV6-6,TRBD1,TGTGCCAGCAGCTCGGACAGGGGGCGCGGTTTTACTCAAGAGACCCAGTACTTC,CASSSDRGRGFTQETQYF
TRBJ1-3,NA,TRBV3-1,NA,TGTGCCAGCAGCCAATCGGCCTGGGCTGGAAACACCATATATTTT,CASSQSAWAGNTIYF
TRBJ2-1,few,TRBV6-2/TRBV6-3,NA,TGTGCCAGCAGTTACGCCCTAGTCTCCTTCAATGAGCAGTTCTTC,CASSYALVSFNEQFF
TRBJ2-1,many,TRBV7-2,NA,TGTGCCAGCAGCGCCGGTTTAAATGAGCAGTTCTTC,CASSAGLNEQFF
TRBJ1-1,NA,TRBV7-9,TRBD1,TGTGCCAGCAGCGTTGTTAACAGGGGGAAAAACACTGAAGCTTTCTTT,CASSVVNRGKNTEAFF
TRBJ2-7,NA,TRBV14,NA,TGTGCCAGCAGCAAGACCTACGAGCAGTACTTC,CASSKTYEQYF
TRBJ2-3,few,TRBV12-3/TRBV12-4,NA,TGTGCCAGCAGTTTAGACCACGTAGGCGGCCTTACGCAGTATTTT,CASSLDHVGGLTQYF
TRBJ2-7,NA,TRBV6-8,NA,TGTGCCAGCAGTGGAACAGGTCATACCTACGAGCAGTACTTC,CASSGTGHTYEQYF
TRBJ1-5,NA,TRBV12-5,TRBD1,TGTGCTAGTGGTTTGGTCGCTTCGGACAGGGTCCGAGGGCAGCCCCAGCATTTT,CASGLVASDRVRGQPQHF
TRBJ1-1,NA,TRBV12-3/TRBV12-4,NA,TGTGCCAGCAGTTTAGGACAGCCTGAAGCTTTCTTT,CASSLGQPEAFF
TRBJ2-1,NA,TRBV6-1,NA,TGTGCCAGCAGTGAAAGTTTAGAGGGCGATGAGCAGTTCTTC,CASSESLEGDEQFF
TRBJ1-2,NA,TRBV4-1,NA,TGCGCCAGCAGCCAAGAACAACTGGGACCTGGCTACACCTTC,CASSQEQLGPGYTF